The present T cell receptor beta chain was sequenced within a study of cytomegalovirus exposure and HLA in healthy donors. With 60 Vbeta and 13 Jbeta primers, the PCR was carried out. Assay used: immunoSEQ multiplex PCR; TCRdb lists only in-frame clones, some missing. Its clone listing holds 150,000 to 200,000 clones. The V gene's germline CDR1 is DFQATT and CDR2 SNEGSKA (reference sequence). The germline V and J ends were trimmed by 4 bases and 8 bases, with 11 bases remaining between them. CDR3 size: 11 residues. Sequencing used PBMCs. The receptor was isolated from a woman between 18 and 29 years old in good health and CMV-seropositive. The gene calls are TRBV20-1 and TRBJ1-2; no clear D. CDR3 sequence (DNA): TGCAGTGCTATGGGAGGCGAGGGCTACACCTTC. Encoded protein: CSAMGGEGYTF.